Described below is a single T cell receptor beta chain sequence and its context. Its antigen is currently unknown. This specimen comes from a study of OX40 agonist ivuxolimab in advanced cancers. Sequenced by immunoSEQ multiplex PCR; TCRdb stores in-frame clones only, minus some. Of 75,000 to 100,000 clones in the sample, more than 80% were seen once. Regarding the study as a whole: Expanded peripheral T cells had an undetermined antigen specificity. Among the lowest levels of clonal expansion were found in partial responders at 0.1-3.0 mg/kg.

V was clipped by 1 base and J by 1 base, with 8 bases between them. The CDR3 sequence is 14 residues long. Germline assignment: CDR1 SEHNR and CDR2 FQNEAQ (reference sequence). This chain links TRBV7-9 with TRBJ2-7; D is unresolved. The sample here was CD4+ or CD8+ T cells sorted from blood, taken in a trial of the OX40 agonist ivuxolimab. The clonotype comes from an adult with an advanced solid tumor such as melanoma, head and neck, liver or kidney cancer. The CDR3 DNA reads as TGTGCCAGCAGCTTAGGTGTCAGTTCCTACGAGCAGTACTTC. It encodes CASSLGVSSYEQYF.